This T cell receptor (beta chain) appears in the sequencing data of a study of CD8 T cells in ankylosing spondylitis. Researchers built TCR beta libraries using quantitative 5'-RACE with molecular barcodes. TCRdb processed the 5' RACE reads anew with MiXCR; each CDR3 protein has one entry. The top ten clones hold roughly 3.5% of a sample with about 510,000 distinct CDR3 sequences, about 5.4% of them seen once. This clonotype was seen many times. Antigen: not known. Study outcomes and limitations: A motif in TCR beta, a set of roughly eight highly homologous variants, appeared characteristic of ankylosing spondylitis blood. Within peripheral blood, clones linked to disease were CD8+ and relatively rare. Before this, some motif variants had been reported in reactive arthritis synovial fluid and blood. Matched ankylosing spondylitis synovial fluid reportedly contained a significantly enriched population of disease-linked clones.

The TCR sequence derives from a male donor with ankylosing spondylitis. The sample was blood, either unsorted or a sorted T cell fraction (not recorded which).

CDR3 DNA sequence: TGCAGTGCTAGACCCCTACAGCTAGTTCAAGAGACCCAGTACTTC. This encodes CSARPLQLVQETQYF. The J gene is TRBJ2-5, the V gene TRBV20-1; no clear D. The CDR3 length is 15 residues. The germline V and J ends were trimmed by 2 bases and 2 bases, with 15 bases remaining between them. Germline lookup yields CDR1 DFQATT and CDR2 SNEGSKA (reference sequence).